Below, 21 T cell receptor beta chains from the same sample are listed, as sequenced in a study of cytomegalovirus exposure and HLA in healthy donors. Clones were read by immunoSEQ multiplex PCR, and TCRdb kept only the in-frame ones, dropping some. The data contain approximately 230,000 clones, about 90% of them singletons. Sequencing used PBMCs. The receptors originated from a man younger than 35 in good health and CMV-seropositive.

The gene calls are TRBV5-6 and TRBJ2-7; TRBD2 matches at 7 bases. Germline V gives CDR1 SGHDT, CDR2 YYEEEE. There are 14 residues in the CDR3. After removal of 0 bases from V and 4 bases from J, the junction contained 4 bases not matched to a gene. CDR3 in amino acids: CASSLGGRRYEQYF. CDR3 coding DNA: TGTGCCAGCAGCTTGGGCGGGAGAAGATACGAGCAGTACTTC.

This clone came up a few times. The chain uses TRBV10-3 and TRBJ1-1; D is unclear. CDR3 length: 14 residues. Trimming removed 3 bases at V and 1 base at J, with 9 bases between. Per the germline V gene, CDR1 is ENHRY and CDR2 is SYGVKD. CDR3 coding DNA: TGTGCCATCAGTGATCACAGCAAGAACACTGAAGCTTTCTTT. The encoded protein is CAISDHSKNTEAFF.

Notes on this clone: The CDR3 ends on some other residue instead of the conserved phenylalanine or tryptophan, so this is likely a read error. No DNA is shown, since the ends of the CDR3 on it are uncertain; the CDR3 is the one TCRdb lists. The chain couples TRBV27 to TRBJ2-3; the table's D call, TRBD2, has no DNA check behind it. Germline V lookup: CDR1 MNHEY, CDR2 SMNVEV (reference sequence). Inclusive of both ends, the CDR3 amounts to 9 amino acids. This chain's CDR3 is CASSIYNRL.

The gene calls are TRBV28 and TRBJ2-5; 7 nucleotides match TRBD2. V lost 5 bases, J lost 6 bases, and 12 bases stayed unmatched. This CDR3 has 15 residues. In germline, CDR1 is MDHEN, CDR2 SYDVKM. The CDR3 here is CASSDPSSGQKTQYF. The CDR3 coding sequence is TGTGCCAGCAGTGATCCATCTAGCGGCCAGAAGACCCAGTACTTC.

V is TRBV6-1 and J is TRBJ2-2; no definite D call. Germline V gene data show CDR1 as MNHNS and CDR2 as SASEGT. The CDR3 loop spans 15 amino acids. V lost 5 bases and J 2 bases, leaving 12 bases between the germline ends. CDR3 amino acids: CASSLRPLNTGELFF. The CDR3 nucleotides read TGTGCCAGCAGTCTAAGACCTCTTAACACCGGGGAGCTGTTTTTT.

The gene calls are TRBV5-1 and TRBJ1-1; no definite D call. The CDR3 consists of 13 residues. CDR1 and CDR2 (germline): SGHRS, YFSETQ. V was cut by 5 bases and J by 1 base, with 9 bases left in between. The CDR3 bases are TGCGCCAGCAGTGAGGTCCCGAACACTGAAGCTTTCTTT. Encoded protein: CASSEVPNTEAFF. Using reference TRBV5-1 and TRBJ1-1 for the parts outside the CDR3, the full variable domain is KAGVTQTPRYLIKTRGQQVTLSCSPISGHRSVSWYQQTPGQGLQFLFEYFSETQRNKGNFPGRFSGRQFSNSRSEMNVSTLELGDSALYLCASSEVPNTEAFFGQGTRLTVV.

J is TRBJ2-7 and V is TRBV19; TRBD2 is a possible D gene (6 bases). Germline V lookup: CDR1 LNHDA, CDR2 SQIVND (reference sequence). V was shortened by 5 bases and J by 2 bases, with 19 bases between the two germline ends. CDR3 size: 16 residues. The CDR3 nucleotides are TGTGCCAGTAGTTCCCCCGGGGGAAAAGCAGCCTACGAGCAGTACTTC. This translates into CASSSPGGKAAYEQYF.

The chain is built from TRBV6-1 and TRBJ1-1; D perhaps matches TRBD1 (5 bases). Trimming pared 8 bases from V and 4 bases from J, leaving 17 bases between. The CDR3 spans 14 residues. Per the germline V gene, CDR1 is MNHNS and CDR2 is SASEGT. The CDR3 region is CASSSLGDVTEAFF. The CDR3 coding sequence is TGTGCCAGCTCGTCCTTGGGGGACGTCACTGAAGCTTTCTTT.

The chain recombines TRBV7-2 with TRBJ2-7; 11 nucleotides match TRBD2. Germline V gives CDR1 SGHTA, CDR2 FQGNSA. J was trimmed by 3 bases and V by 0 bases; bases with no gene match: 1. The CDR3 has 15 residues. The CDR3: CASSLAGTSGYEQYF. The DNA for the CDR3 is TGTGCCAGCAGCTTAGCCGGGACTAGCGGCTACGAGCAGTACTTC.

The chain employs TRBV7-6 and TRBJ2-7, with D hard to call. In germline, CDR1 is SGHVS, CDR2 FNYEAQ. The CDR3 has 14 residues. Trimming took off 4 bases at V and 7 bases at J, with 17 bases between the two ends. DNA of the CDR3: TGTGCCAGCAGCTCAGCCGCCTTACCGCAGGAGCAGTACTTC. Translating gives CASSSAALPQEQYF.

In this sample, this clone turned up once. The rearrangement uses TRBV29-1 and TRBJ1-1; D call uncertain. This CDR3 comprises 19 residues. Germline CDR1 and CDR2: SQVTM and ANQGSEA. V lost 6 bases to trimming and J lost 0 bases, with 29 bases between them. The CDR3: CSVIKEVVLWEGMNTEAFF. In DNA form, the CDR3 reads TGCAGCGTGATAAAAGAAGTCGTGTTGTGGGAAGGTATGAACACTGAAGCTTTCTTT.

The V gene is TRBV13, the J gene TRBJ2-7; a weak D match, TRBD2 (5 bases). The CDR3 sequence is 15 residues long. V was shortened by 5 bases and J by 7 bases, with 21 bases between the two germline ends. Germline V CDR1 and CDR2: PRHDT, FYEKMQ (reference sequence). This CDR3 reads CASSPALSELREQYF. The CDR3, as DNA: TGTGCCAGCAGCCCGGCCCTTAGCGAGCTGAGAGAGCAGTACTTC.

The chain recombines TRBV6-5 with TRBJ2-3; D call uncertain. This CDR3 spans 13 amino acids. Trimming removed 3 bases from V and 2 bases from J, with 6 bases in between. Germline CDR1 MNHEY, CDR2 SVGAGI. The CDR3 loop reads CASSYRLTDTQYF. The CDR3 nucleotides are TGTGCCAGCAGTTATCGACTCACAGATACGCAGTATTTT.

The rearrangement joins TRBV28 to TRBJ2-7; 9 bases map to TRBD1. Germline V gives CDR1 MDHEN, CDR2 SYDVKM. The J segment lost 6 bases and the V segment lost 4 bases, leaving 7 bases of the junction unmatched. There are 14 residues in the CDR3. CDR3 sequence reads: CASSSHRDRAEQYF. As DNA, the CDR3 is TGTGCCAGCAGTTCCCACCGGGACAGGGCCGAGCAGTACTTC.

The chain employs TRBV13 and TRBJ2-3, with 9 bases identical to TRBD1. Per the germline V gene, CDR1 is PRHDT and CDR2 is FYEKMQ (reference sequence). The CDR3 runs 16 residues. V gave up 5 bases and J gave up 3 bases; unmatched junction bases: 9. Here the CDR3 DNA reads TGTGCCAGCAGCACCCGGGGACAGGGAGAGACAGATACGCAGTATTTT. Protein sequence: CASSTRGQGETDTQYF. The full variable domain, completed using reference TRBV13 and TRBJ2-3, is AAGVIQSPRHLIKEKRETATLKCYPIPRHDTVYWYQQGPGQDPQFLISFYEKMQSDKGSIPDRFSAQQFSDYHSELNMSSLELGDSALYFCASSTRGQGETDTQYFGPGTRLTVL.

J is TRBJ2-3 and V is TRBV9; D ambiguous. Germline V gene lookup returns CDR1 SGDLS and CDR2 YYNGEE. This CDR3 spans 14 amino acids. V was cut by 0 bases and J by 0 bases, with 5 bases left in between. CDR3 amino acids: CASSVAPSTDTQYF. The CDR3 coding sequence is TGTGCCAGCAGCGTAGCGCCAAGCACAGATACGCAGTATTTT.

Remarks on this clone: Other DNA sequences in the sample encode the same CDR3. This chain joins TRBV30 and TRBJ2-5, with D hard to call. The ends were cut back, 0 bases at V and 5 bases at J, with 7 bases in the middle. CDR3 length: 12 residues. CDR1 is GTSNPN and CDR2 is SVGIG in the germline V gene (reference sequence). The CDR3 nucleotides are TGTGCCTGGAGTGTAATGGGGGAGACCCAGTACTTC. It translates to CAWSVMGETQYF.

In its sample, this clone was seen a few times. Other DNA sequences of this sample code for an identical CDR3. V gene TRBV19 combines with J gene TRBJ2-1, with 7 bases identical to TRBD2. Germline V gene sequence: CDR1 LNHDA, CDR2 SQIVND (reference sequence). Unmatched junction bases numbered 4, after V lost 6 bases and J lost 5 bases. This CDR3 region has 13 residues. The CDR3 region has the DNA TGTGCCAGTAGCCTGGGGGGGGACAATGAGCAGTTCTTC. Translated: CASSLGGDNEQFF.

The chain's CDR3 is CASSPSRGQGGYTF. The DNA of the CDR3 is TGTGCCAGCTCACCGTCCAGGGGGCAGGGAGGCTACACCTTC. The V gene is TRBV18, the J gene TRBJ1-2; 8 nucleotides match TRBD1. The CDR3 consists of 14 residues. J was trimmed by 8 bases and V by 3 bases; bases with no gene match: 8. Germline assignment: CDR1 KGHSH and CDR2 LQKENI.

This chain uses TRBV30 with TRBJ2-7; no clear D gene. Germline values: CDR1 GTSNPN, CDR2 SVGIG (reference sequence). Trimming shortened V by 3 bases and J by 3 bases, and 15 bases separated the two germline ends. The CDR3 sequence is 14 residues long. The CDR3 nucleotides read TGTGCCTGGAGAAACAGATTGACGAACTACGAGCAGTACTTC. Translation: CAWRNRLTNYEQYF.

The chain carries TRBV2 and TRBJ2-7; 8 bases align to TRBD2. V was pared by 0 bases and J by 6 bases, with 4 bases of the junction left unmatched. This CDR3 has 14 amino acids. From germline, CDR1 is SNHLY and CDR2 FYNNEI. The CDR3 protein is CASSEASGSSEQYF. Here the CDR3 DNA reads TGTGCCAGCAGTGAAGCGAGCGGGAGCTCCGAGCAGTACTTC.